One sample yielded the 18 T cell receptor beta chains listed below, sequenced in a study of OX40 agonist ivuxolimab in advanced cancers. Produced via immunoSEQ multiplex PCR; TCRdb's table is partial and in-frame only. Found here are more than 20,000 clones, around 82% of them singletons; the top ten hold about a tenth. The sample consisted of CD4+ or CD8+ T cells sorted from blood, taken in a trial of the OX40 agonist ivuxolimab. The receptors were gathered from an adult with an advanced solid tumor such as melanoma, head and neck, liver or kidney cancer.

This sequence joins TRBV19 and TRBJ2-2; 7 bases line up with TRBD1. V gave up 5 bases and J gave up 0 bases; unmatched junction bases: 3. The CDR3 sequence is 15 residues long. The germline V gene has CDR1 LNHDA and CDR2 SQIVND (reference sequence). The CDR3: CASSPGTANTGELFF. CDR3 DNA sequence: TGTGCCAGTAGTCCCGGGACAGCGAACACCGGGGAGCTGTTTTTT.

The chain uses TRBV9 and TRBJ1-2; D is unresolved. Looked up from germline, CDR1 is SGDLS and CDR2 is YYNGEE. The CDR3 extends over 13 amino acids. The V end lost 0 bases, the J end lost 3 bases, and 6 bases lay between the germline ends. The CDR3 DNA sequence: TGTGCCAGCAGCGTAGACCAGGACTATGGCTACACCTTC. Its protein product is CASSVDQDYGYTF.

The rearrangement joins TRBV29-1 to TRBJ2-1; 9 nucleotides line up with TRBD2. The CDR3 extends over 15 amino acids. V trimming: 6 bases; J trimming: 8 bases; junction bases outside the gene matches: 14. From germline, CDR1 is SQVTM and CDR2 ANQGSEA. The CDR3 sequence: CSVGGVGGGADEQFF. In DNA, the CDR3 is TGCAGCGTGGGCGGCGTGGGCGGGGGGGCCGATGAGCAGTTCTTC.

For the CDR3, the DNA is TGTGCCAGCAGTGTATGGACTAGCGGGGGCAATGAGCAGTTCTTC. Translating gives CASSVWTSGGNEQFF. The chain links TRBV2 to TRBJ2-1, with 13 nucleotides matching TRBD2. The V gene end was trimmed by 4 bases and the J gene end by 6 bases; junction bases not matched to a gene: 3. Germline V gives CDR1 SNHLY, CDR2 FYNNEI. The CDR3 is made up of 15 amino acids.

The chain combines TRBV5-1 with TRBJ1-1; D is perhaps TRBD1 (5 bases). This CDR3 region has 14 residues. V was pared by 4 bases and J by 1 base, with 11 bases between. From germline, CDR1 is SGHRS and CDR2 YFSETQ. In nucleotides, the CDR3 is TGCGCCAGCAGCCCCGGGACGGGGAACACTGAAGCTTTCTTT. Residues: CASSPGTGNTEAFF.

This chain joins TRBV27 and TRBJ1-6; tentatively, D is TRBD1 (6 bases). Germline-derived CDR1 and CDR2 are MNHEY and SMNVEV (reference sequence). The CDR3 is 17 residues long. Trimming cost V 1 base and J 9 bases, with 19 bases left between them. CDR3 region: CASSLWARDNSGSPLHF. The CDR3 coding sequence is TGTGCCAGCAGTTTATGGGCCCGGGACAACAGCGGTTCACCCCTCCACTTT.

The V and J genes are TRBV14 and TRBJ2-7; D might be TRBD2 (6 bases). Trimming removed 1 base at V and 4 bases at J, with 11 bases between. Germline V gene data show CDR1 as SGHDN and CDR2 as FVKESK. There are 14 residues in the CDR3. The CDR3 DNA reads TGTGCCAGCAGCCAAGTTCCGGGGAGGTACGAGCAGTACTTC. Residues: CASSQVPGRYEQYF.

The chain combines TRBV7-8 with TRBJ1-4, with TRBD1 as a possible D gene (5 bases). V lost 7 bases, J lost 8 bases, and 11 bases lay in between. The length of the CDR3 is 12 residues. Germline values: CDR1 SGHVS, CDR2 FQNEAQ. The CDR3 loop reads CASTWGGEKLFF. In DNA form, the CDR3 reads TGTGCCAGCACCTGGGGGGGGGAAAAACTGTTTTTT.

The rearrangement uses TRBV5-1 and TRBJ2-5; D possibly corresponds to TRBD1 (5 bases). Trimming left V 2 bases short and J 2 bases short, with 7 bases between. The CDR3 sequence is 13 residues long. The germline V gene has CDR1 SGHRS and CDR2 YFSETQ. The CDR3 is CASSFSGQETQYF. In DNA, the CDR3 is TGCGCCAGCAGCTTCTCAGGGCAAGAGACCCAGTACTTC.

The CDR3 reads CASTSLAGGPPFF. CDR3 DNA: TGTGCCAGTACTTCCCTAGCGGGGGGCCCTCCGTTCTTC. This sequence joins TRBV2 and TRBJ2-1, with 11 bases identical to TRBD2. Germline loops: CDR1 SNHLY, CDR2 FYNNEI. There are 13 residues in the CDR3. The V and J ends lost 9 bases and 15 bases, in that order; junction bases with no gene match: 13.

The chain couples TRBV19 to TRBJ1-6, with a tentative D call TRBD1 (6 bases). Per germline, CDR1 LNHDA and CDR2 SQIVND (reference sequence). The CDR3 runs 17 residues. The V end was cut by 3 bases, the J end by 10 bases, with 22 bases between. DNA of the CDR3: TGTGCCAGTAGTATGGGATGGGGGGGCCATGATGGATCACCCCTCCACTTT. This codes for CASSMGWGGHDGSPLHF.

This clone occurred a few times. The chain employs TRBV29-1 and TRBJ1-5; D might be TRBD1 (6 bases). CDR1 is SQVTM and CDR2 is ANQGSEA in the germline V gene. The germline V and J ends were trimmed by 7 bases and 3 bases, with 16 bases remaining between them. The CDR3 is 14 amino acids. The CDR3 loop reads CSAATGRDNQPQHF. CDR3 DNA: TGCAGCGCCGCGACAGGTAGGGACAATCAGCCCCAGCATTTT.

The CDR3: CASSRSSGGTEAFF. The DNA of the CDR3 is TGCGCCAGCAGCCGGAGTTCGGGGGGAACTGAAGCTTTCTTT. The genes are TRBV5-1 and TRBJ1-1; D is possibly TRBD1 (5 bases). The V gene's germline CDR1 is SGHRS and CDR2 YFSETQ. V was clipped by 4 bases and J by 5 bases, with 15 bases between them. This CDR3 has 14 amino acids.

The chain has TRBV27 and TRBJ2-7; possible D gene TRBD2, 6 bases. V gave up 5 bases and J gave up 3 bases, with 11 bases separating them. The CDR3 length is 13 residues. In germline, CDR1 is MNHEY, CDR2 SMNVEV (reference sequence). This CDR3 is CASSPVGGYEQYF. CDR3 in DNA: TGTGCCAGCAGTCCTGTGGGGGGCTACGAGCAGTACTTC.

The CDR3 DNA sequence: TGTGCCAGCAGCTTAAAGTTTGGGGGGACAGCTAACTATGGCTACACCTTC. Amino acid sequence: CASSLKFGGTANYGYTF. The chain links TRBV7-8 to TRBJ1-2; 7 bases are a match to TRBD1. Germline lookup yields CDR1 SGHVS and CDR2 FQNEAQ. V dropped 2 bases and J dropped 0; count of bases not matched to a gene: 9. The CDR3 has 17 residues.

The rearrangement joins TRBV5-1 to TRBJ1-2; no definite D call. The CDR3 is 14 amino acids. V lost 0 bases, J lost 4 bases, and 10 bases lay in between. CDR1 SGHRS and CDR2 YFSETQ come from the germline V gene. CDR3: CASSLVAEGYGYTF. CDR3 coding DNA: TGCGCCAGCAGCTTGGTCGCAGAGGGCTATGGCTACACCTTC.

The genes are TRBV19 and TRBJ2-6; D possibly corresponds to TRBD1 (7 bases). Germline CDR1 and CDR2: LNHDA and SQIVND (reference sequence). The CDR3 is 17 residues long. V lost 0 bases, J lost 1 base, and 10 bases lay in between. The CDR3 DNA follows: TGTGCCAGTAGTATAGATCAGGGGGGATCTGGGGCCAACGTCCTGACTTTC. It is translated as CASSIDQGGSGANVLTF.

This clone was observed a few times. The rearrangement uses TRBV6-1 and TRBJ1-1; D might be TRBD1 (5 bases). Deletions cut 7 bases from V and 5 bases from J, with 14 bases between. Germline V gene sequence: CDR1 MNHNS, CDR2 SASEGT. CDR3 length equals 13 residues. The CDR3 protein is CASMSRARTEAFF. The CDR3 coding sequence is TGTGCCAGCATGTCCAGGGCGAGAACTGAAGCTTTCTTT.